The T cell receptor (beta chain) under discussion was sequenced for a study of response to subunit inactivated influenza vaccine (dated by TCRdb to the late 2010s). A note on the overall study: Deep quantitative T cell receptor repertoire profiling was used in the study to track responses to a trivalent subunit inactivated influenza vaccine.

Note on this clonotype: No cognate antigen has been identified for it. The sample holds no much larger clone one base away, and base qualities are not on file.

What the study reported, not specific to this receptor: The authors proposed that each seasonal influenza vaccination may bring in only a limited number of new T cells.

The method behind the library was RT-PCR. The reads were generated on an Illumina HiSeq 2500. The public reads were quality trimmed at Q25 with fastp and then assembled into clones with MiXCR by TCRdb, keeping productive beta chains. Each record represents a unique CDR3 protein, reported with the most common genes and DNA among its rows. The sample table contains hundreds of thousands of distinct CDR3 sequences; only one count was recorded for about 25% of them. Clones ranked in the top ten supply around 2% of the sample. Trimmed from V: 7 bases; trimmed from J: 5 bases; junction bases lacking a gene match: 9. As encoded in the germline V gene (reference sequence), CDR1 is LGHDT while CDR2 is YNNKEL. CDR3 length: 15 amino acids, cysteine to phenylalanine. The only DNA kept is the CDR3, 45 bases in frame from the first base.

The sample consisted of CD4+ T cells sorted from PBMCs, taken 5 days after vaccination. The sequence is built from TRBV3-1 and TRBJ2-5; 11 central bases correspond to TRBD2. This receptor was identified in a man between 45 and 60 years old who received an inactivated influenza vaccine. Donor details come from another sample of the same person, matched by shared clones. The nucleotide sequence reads TGTGCCAGCACCGATAGCGGGAGGGCCCCTGAGACCCAGTACTTC. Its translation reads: CASTDSGRAPETQYF.